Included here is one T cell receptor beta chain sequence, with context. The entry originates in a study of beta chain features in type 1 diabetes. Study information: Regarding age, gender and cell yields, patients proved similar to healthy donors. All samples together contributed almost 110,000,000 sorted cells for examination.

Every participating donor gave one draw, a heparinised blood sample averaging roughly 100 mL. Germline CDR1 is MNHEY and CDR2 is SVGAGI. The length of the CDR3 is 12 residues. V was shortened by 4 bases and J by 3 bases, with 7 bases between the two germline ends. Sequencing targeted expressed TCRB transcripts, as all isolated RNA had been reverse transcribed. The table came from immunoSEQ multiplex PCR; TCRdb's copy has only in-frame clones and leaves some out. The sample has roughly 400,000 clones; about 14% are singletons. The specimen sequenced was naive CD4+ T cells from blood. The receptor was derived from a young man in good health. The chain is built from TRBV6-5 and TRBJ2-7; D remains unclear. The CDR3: CASSLTSYEQYV. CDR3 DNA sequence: TGTGCCAGCAGTTTAACAAGCTACGAGCAGTACGTC.